This TCR beta chain appears in the sequencing data of a study of PD-L1 blockade in urothelial cancer (dated by TCRdb to about 2017). Turning to the overall study: Therapy was started in about 2014 for all patients, and atezolizumab 1,200 mg was administered intravenously every 3 weeks. Over 28 patients had pretreatment blood TCR-seq, some 24 had at least one posttreatment blood collection, and some 24 had tumor TCR-seq. TCR sequencing covered pretreatment tumor samples and matched, serially collected peripheral blood taken before and after atezolizumab treatment. In the same patients, whole exome sequencing and RNA sequencing of pretreatment tumors were performed in addition to TCR sequencing. An ECOG performance status of 0 or 1 was recorded for the patients, and 0 to 3 prior chemotherapy regimens had been received by the patients. Blood samples gave median yields of about 150,000 T cells and tens of thousands of unique TCRs, along with a median clonality of 0.080. Somatic, immune and clinical correlates of response to PD-L1 blockade with atezolizumab in urothelial cancer were the focus of an exploratory multi-omic analysis. Durable clinical benefit was defined as progression-free survival longer than 6 months, and TCR features were also tested against progression-free and overall survival. About 90% of the roughly 30 patients were males with bladder-origin urothelial cancer, and about 65% of the roughly 29 reported a prior smoking history. Nine patients achieved durable clinical benefit and some 20 did not. Blood samples were analyzed 3 weeks after the start of treatment (second dose) and 6 weeks after the start of treatment. The full study reports these points: Patients with durable benefit showed greater expansion of tumor-associated TCR clones in peripheral blood 3 weeks after starting treatment (n of about 20, p = 0.022). A pretreatment peripheral blood TCR clonality below the median was linked to improved progression-free and overall survival. Small sample size (n of about 30) and many exploratory analyses mean the results are intended to be hypothesis-generating.

A total of approximately 27 patients with locally advanced or metastatic urothelial carcinoma, treated at Memorial Sloan Kettering on a trial protocol, made up the cohort. Peripheral blood mononuclear cells were collected pretreatment and during treatment, with between 1 and 8 total time points per patient. The Qiagen DNeasy Blood extraction kit was used to purify genomic DNA from total PBMCs and tumor samples. Collected pretreatment and during treatment, PBMCs were isolated and stored as previously described. The CDR3 numbers 11 residues from cysteine through phenylalanine. Only the CDR3 portion is preserved as DNA: 33 bases, with reading frame beginning at the first base. Trimming takes 4 bases from V and 7 bases from J, and the germline ends sit 8 bases apart. According to the germline V gene, CDR1 reads SGHTS and CDR2 reads YDEGEE. In regard to this clone: It has no known antigen specificity. Per-nucleotide qualities are absent, and no much larger clonotype sits a single base away.

Each PCR received spiked-in synthetic TCR analog templates so that absolute template abundance could be estimated from read counts. TCRbeta CDR3 regions were amplified from genomic DNA with bias-controlled V and J gene primers using the immunoSEQ assay. Sequencing of rearranged TCRbeta segments was performed at approximately 20X coverage. The published analysis was carried out like this. Clustering was used to correct sequencing errors, and CDR3s were annotated against IMGT to assign V, D and J genes. Only productive TCRbeta rearrangements were used in downstream analyses, excluding out-of-frame or stop-codon sequences. Clonality was calculated as one minus the Shannon entropy normalized by the log of the number of unique productive sequences. Clones differing between time points or between blood and tumor were identified using Fisher's exact test with Benjamini-Hochberg correction, with an adjusted p below 0.01 applied as the threshold. The source is immuneACCESS, and TCRdb retained only in-frame sequences with V and J called. Part of the clones is not carried over; for the studies checked, unresolved V genes explain less than half of this, and the remainder is unexplained. Clone size and V and J calls were adopted from that table, with D and trimming inferred from the DNA. The table for this sample lists about 49,000 clones; approximately 90% of them were counted only once. Approximately 7.6% of the sample is taken by the ten largest.

The rearrangement joined TRBV5-8 to TRBJ2-5, with a tentative D gene TRBD1 over 5 matching bases. This receptor was obtained from a man aged 55 to 70 with urothelial cancer. Sequenced here: PBMCs, sampled around atezolizumab (anti-PD-L1) treatment. This receptor carries the CDR3 CASSRTRTQYF. The DNA sequence is given as TGTGCCAGCAGCAGGACAAGGACCCAGTACTTC.